The sequence of this T cell receptor beta chain was determined in a study of T cell repertoires in aging, cancer and after chemotherapy. TRB rearrangements spanning V, D and J were amplified using mixed TRB-A/B primers. A single record per CDR3 protein comes from TCRdb applying MiXCR to the multiplex PCR reads. The sample records about 4,600 distinct CDR3 sequences, approximately 22% being singletons. The CDR3 contains 15 residues. V lost 6 bases and J lost 6, with 20 bases in between. Peripheral blood genomic DNA, not sorted cells or RNA, was the template. The material sequenced was blood. The TCR originated in a human donor with a blood cancer. The chain uses TRBV12-3 or TRBV12-4 and TRBJ1-2; possibly TRBD1 for D (5 bases). In nucleotides, the CDR3 is TGTGCCAGCAGCCCCACCAACCCGGGGGTCAATGGCTACACCTTC. Amino acid sequence: CASSPTNPGVNGYTF.